The 10 T cell receptor gamma chains presented below share a single source sample, sequenced in a study of Vδ1+ human thymocytes. RNA was extracted from the cells and then reverse transcribed. CDR3 amplicons came from multiplex PCR with pooled V-gene forward and constant-region reverse primers. TCRdb re-called the multiplex PCR reads through CATT. Of tens of thousands of gamma-chain clones listed, over 20% are singletons. Their antigen targets remain unknown. Whole-study results and caveats: Thymic TRG and TRD repertoires appeared highly polyclonal.

The sample comprised Vdelta1+ gamma-delta thymocytes from the thymus. Sample subset: FACS-sorted CD3+ TCRalphabeta- TCRVdelta1+ TCRVdelta2- thymocytes. The source of these receptors is a girl under two years old who had congenital heart surgery.

The chain is built from TRGV2 and TRGJ1 or TRGJ2. Germline V gives CDR1 EGSNGY, CDR2 YDSYNSKV. This CDR3 contains 14 residues. The ends lost 0 bases at V and 7 bases at J; junction bases unmatched: 9. The DNA for the CDR3 is TGTGCCACCTGGGACGGGCCCTTTTGGTATAAGAAACTCTTT. As protein: CATWDGPFWYKKLF.

The V call is TRGV8, the J call TRGJ1 or TRGJ2. The V segment lost 3 bases and the J segment 6 bases; nucleotides outside the gene matches: 8. This CDR3 region has 13 residues. Germline CDR1 and CDR2: VENAVY and YDSYNSRV. CDR3 amino acids: CATWDLWRYKKLF. The CDR3 nucleotides are TGTGCCACCTGGGATCTTTGGCGTTATAAGAAACTCTTT.

There are a few counts of this clone. The V call is TRGV3, the J call TRGJ1 or TRGJ2. Germline values: CDR1 VTNTFY, CDR2 YDVSTARD (reference sequence). The V gene end was trimmed by 4 bases and the J gene end by 6 bases; junction bases not matched to a gene: 9. CDR3 length: 13 residues. The CDR3 spells CATWEGRCYKKLF. As DNA, the CDR3 is TGTGCCACCTGGGAAGGGAGGTGTTATAAGAAACTCTTT.

This clone was observed a handful of times. J is TRGJP2 and V is TRGV9. This CDR3 is built from 14 residues. Per the germline V gene, CDR1 is GITISATS and CDR2 is ISYDGTV (reference sequence). V dropped 0 bases and J dropped 5; count of bases not matched to a gene: 3. The CDR3 region is CALWEVESDWIKTF. The DNA of the CDR3 is TGTGCCTTGTGGGAGGTGGAGAGTGATTGGATCAAGACGTTT.

Notes on this clone: Other DNA sequences in the same sample also yield this CDR3. The chain carries TRGV8 and TRGJ1 or TRGJ2. Germline V CDR1 and CDR2: VENAVY, YDSYNSRV. V gave up 1 base and J gave up 6 bases; unmatched junction bases: 6. CDR3 length equals 13 residues. The CDR3 sequence: CATWDRTGYKKLF. CDR3 coding DNA: TGTGCCACCTGGGATAGAACCGGTTATAAGAAACTCTTT.

Comments on this clone: This sample also contains other DNA sequences that code for the same CDR3. The V gene is TRGV2, the J gene TRGJP2. CDR1 and CDR2 from the germline V gene are EGSNGY and YDSYNSKV. The length of the CDR3 is 14 residues. The junction had 4 bases not matched to a gene; V was cut back by 1 base and J by 5 bases. CDR3 amino acids: CATWDGGSDWIKTF. The CDR3 region has the DNA TGTGCCACCTGGGACGGTGGAAGTGATTGGATCAAGACGTTT.

The chain employs TRGV4 and TRGJP2. The CDR3 loop spans 15 amino acids. CDR1 is EGSTGY, CDR2 YDSYTSSV, per germline. V lost 5 bases and J lost 0; bases outside the gene matches: 6. CDR3 residues: CATWGHNSSDWIKTF. The CDR3 DNA follows: TGTGCCACCTGGGGGCATAATAGTAGTGATTGGATCAAGACGTTT.

There are a few counts of this clone. The chain employs TRGV9 and TRGJ1 or TRGJ2. Unmatched junction bases numbered 16, after V lost 2 bases and J lost 0 bases. The germline V gene has CDR1 GITISATS and CDR2 ISYDGTV (reference sequence). This CDR3 is 18 amino acids long. CDR3 DNA sequence: TGTGCCTTGTGGGAGGGACACTTCGCGCTCCTGAATTATTATAAGAAACTCTTT. Its protein product is CALWEGHFALLNYYKKLF.

This clone was seen a handful of times. The rearrangement uses TRGV3 and TRGJ1 or TRGJ2. Per germline, CDR1 VTNTFY and CDR2 YDVSTARD (reference sequence). The V segment lost 0 bases and the J segment 6 bases; nucleotides outside the gene matches: 8. The CDR3 loop spans 14 amino acids. CDR3 in amino acids: CATWDRPWSYKKLF. CDR3 bases: TGTGCCACCTGGGACAGGCCATGGAGTTATAAGAAACTCTTT.

This clone was seen a few times. The chain couples TRGV9 to TRGJ1 or TRGJ2. Germline CDR1 reads GITISATS; CDR2 reads ISYDGTV (reference sequence). CDR3 length equals 11 residues. Trimming removed 3 bases from V and 10 bases from J; junction bases left unmatched: 6. The CDR3 loop reads CALWETGKKLF. CDR3 DNA: TGTGCCTTGTGGGAGACCGGAAAGAAACTCTTT.